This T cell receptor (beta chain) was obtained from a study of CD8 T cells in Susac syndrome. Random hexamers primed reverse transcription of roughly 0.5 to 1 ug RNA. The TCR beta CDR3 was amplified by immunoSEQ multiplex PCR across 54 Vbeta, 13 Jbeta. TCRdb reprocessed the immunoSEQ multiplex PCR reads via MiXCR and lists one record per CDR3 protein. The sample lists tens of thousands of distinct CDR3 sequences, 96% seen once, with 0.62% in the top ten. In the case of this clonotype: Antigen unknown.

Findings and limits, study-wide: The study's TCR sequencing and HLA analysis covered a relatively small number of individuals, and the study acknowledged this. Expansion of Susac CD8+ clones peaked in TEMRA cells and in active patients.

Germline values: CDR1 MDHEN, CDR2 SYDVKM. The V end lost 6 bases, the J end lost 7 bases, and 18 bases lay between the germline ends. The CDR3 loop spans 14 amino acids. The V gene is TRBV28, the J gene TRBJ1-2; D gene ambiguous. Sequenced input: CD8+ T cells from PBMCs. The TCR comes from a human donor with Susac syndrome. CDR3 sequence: CASREGPAYGGYTF. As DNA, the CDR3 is TGTGCCAGCAGGGAAGGACCTGCGTACGGTGGCTACACCTTC.